The 2 T cell receptor beta chains presented below share a single source sample, sequenced in a study of Tregs in tolerant kidney transplant recipients. Data came from immunoSEQ multiplex PCR; TCRdb stores just in-frame clones and leaves some out. Of 81,000 or so clones listed, 90% to 95% are singletons. Related graft donors supplied nonmyeloablative bone marrow transplants, and mixed chimerism was transient. Sequenced material: CD4+ T cells from blood (PBMCs), taken 24 months after the transplant. Receptors were obtained from a human patient who received a combined kidney and bone marrow transplant. The graft donor may account for some of the T cells.

The rearrangement links TRBV7-8 to TRBJ2-5; possibly TRBD2 for D (5 bases). The CDR3 is made up of 15 amino acids. Trimming removed 1 base at V and 4 bases at J, with 13 bases between. CDR1 is SGHVS, CDR2 FQNEAQ, per germline. The CDR3 sequence is CASSLVPASRETQYF. CDR3 in DNA: TGTGCCAGCAGCTTAGTTCCCGCTAGCCGAGAGACCCAGTACTTC.

The rearrangement joins TRBV6-5 to TRBJ2-2, with 9 nucleotides matching TRBD1. V was pared by 6 bases and J by 4 bases, with 3 bases of the junction left unmatched. Germline-derived CDR1 and CDR2 are MNHEY and SVGAGI. CDR3 length equals 14 residues. As DNA, the CDR3 is TGTGCCAGCAGCCAGGACAGGGGCACCGGGGAGCTGTTTTTT. It codes for CASSQDRGTGELFF.